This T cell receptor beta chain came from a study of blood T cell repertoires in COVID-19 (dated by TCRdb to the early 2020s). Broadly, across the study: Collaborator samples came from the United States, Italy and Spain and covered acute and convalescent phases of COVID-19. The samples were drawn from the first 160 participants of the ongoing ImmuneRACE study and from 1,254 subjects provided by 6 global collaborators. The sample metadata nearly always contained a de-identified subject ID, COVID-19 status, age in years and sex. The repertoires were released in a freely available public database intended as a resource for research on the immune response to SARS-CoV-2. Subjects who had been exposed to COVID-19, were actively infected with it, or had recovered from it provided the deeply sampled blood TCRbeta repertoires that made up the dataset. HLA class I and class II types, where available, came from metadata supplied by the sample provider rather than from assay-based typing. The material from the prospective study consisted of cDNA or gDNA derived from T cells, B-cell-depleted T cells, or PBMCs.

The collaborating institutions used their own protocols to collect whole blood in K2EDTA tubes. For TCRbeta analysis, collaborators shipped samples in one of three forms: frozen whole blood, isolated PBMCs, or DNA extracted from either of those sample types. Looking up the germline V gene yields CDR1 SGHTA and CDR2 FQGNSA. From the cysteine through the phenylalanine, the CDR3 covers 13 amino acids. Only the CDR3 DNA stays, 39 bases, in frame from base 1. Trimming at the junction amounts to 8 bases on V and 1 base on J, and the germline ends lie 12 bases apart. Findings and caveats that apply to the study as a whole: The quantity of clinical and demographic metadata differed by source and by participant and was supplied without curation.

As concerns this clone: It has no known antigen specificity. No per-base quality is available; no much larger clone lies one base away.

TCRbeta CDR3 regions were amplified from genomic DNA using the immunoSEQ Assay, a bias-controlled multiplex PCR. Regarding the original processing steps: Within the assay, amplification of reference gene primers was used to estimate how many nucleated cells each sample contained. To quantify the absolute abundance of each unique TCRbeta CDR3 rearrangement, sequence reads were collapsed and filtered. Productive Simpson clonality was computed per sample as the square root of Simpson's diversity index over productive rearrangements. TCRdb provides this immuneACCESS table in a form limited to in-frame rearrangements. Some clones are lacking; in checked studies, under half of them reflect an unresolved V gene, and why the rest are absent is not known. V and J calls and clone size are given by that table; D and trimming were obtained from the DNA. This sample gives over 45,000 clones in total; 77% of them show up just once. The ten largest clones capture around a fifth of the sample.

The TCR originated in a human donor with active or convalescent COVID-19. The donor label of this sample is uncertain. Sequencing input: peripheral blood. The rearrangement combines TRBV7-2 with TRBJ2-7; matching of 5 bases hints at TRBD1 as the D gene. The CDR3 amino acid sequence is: CASSPGHSYEQYF. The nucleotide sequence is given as TGTGCCAGCTCCCCAGGACATTCCTACGAGCAGTACTTC.